These 27 T cell receptor beta chains came from one sample sequenced in a study of CD8 T cells in ankylosing spondylitis. Antigens of these TCRs are unknown. Study-wide results and caveats: Seemingly characteristic of ankylosing spondylitis blood was a TCR beta motif consisting of roughly 8 highly homologous variants.

From the 5' RACE reads, TCRdb called clonotypes with MiXCR, one entry per CDR3 protein. The sample lists 450,000 or so distinct CDR3 sequences, around 26% occurring once. Input material: blood, either unsorted or a sorted T cell fraction (not recorded which). Receptors originate from a male donor with ankylosing spondylitis.

The chain carries TRBV4-1 and TRBJ2-5; D may be TRBD2 (6 bases). The CDR3 loop spans 13 amino acids. Germline V CDR1 and CDR2: MGHRA, YSYEKL. The V end lost 11 bases, the J end lost 4 bases, and 17 bases lay between the germline ends. CDR3 in amino acids: CAFSRRERETQYF. The CDR3 DNA reads TGCGCCTTCAGCCGCCGGGAGCGAGAGACCCAGTACTTC.

This chain links TRBV3-1 with TRBJ1-1, with a possible D match to TRBD1 (5 bases). Germline V gene lookup returns CDR1 LGHDT and CDR2 YNNKEL (reference sequence). The CDR3 runs 15 residues. V gave up 1 base and J gave up 5 bases, with 14 bases separating them. CDR3 bases: TGTGCCAGCAGCCAAGGGCCGGGACGAGGAACTGAAGCTTTCTTT. This gives the protein CASSQGPGRGTEAFF. The full variable domain, with the rest looked up from reference TRBV3-1 and TRBJ1-1, is DTAVSQTPKYLVTQMGNDKSIKCEQNLGHDTMYWYKQDSKKFLKIMFSYNNKELIINETVPNRFSPKSPDKAHLNLHINSLELGDSAVYFCASSQGPGRGTEAFFGQGTRLTVV.

This clonotype was seen only a few times. The chain links TRBV10-3 to TRBJ2-1, with 7 bases identical to TRBD2. Unmatched junction bases numbered 6, after V lost 7 bases and J lost 3 bases. Germline lookup yields CDR1 ENHRY and CDR2 SYGVKD. CDR3 length: 14 residues. The CDR3 is CAINPGLGYNEQFF. The CDR3 coding sequence is TGTGCCATCAACCCAGGACTAGGCTACAATGAGCAGTTCTTC.

The chain couples TRBV12-3 or TRBV12-4 to TRBJ2-1, with TRBD1 matching over 10 bases. Losses at the gene ends were 7 bases for V and 4 bases for J; bases not matched to a gene: 4. The CDR3 has 14 amino acids. Written as DNA, the CDR3 is TGTGCCAGCACACCGGGACAGGGGTACAATGAGCAGTTCTTC. It specifies CASTPGQGYNEQFF.

The chain recombines TRBV6-5 with TRBJ2-1; TRBD2 is a possible D gene (5 bases). Trimming cost V 1 base and J 13 bases, with 17 bases left between them. This CDR3 spans 14 amino acids. Germline assignment: CDR1 MNHEY and CDR2 SVGAGI. The CDR3 DNA is TGTGCCAGCAGTTACTTTTCGGACTCCGAGGGACAGTTCTTC. Its translation is CASSYFSDSEGQFF.

V and J are TRBV5-1 and TRBJ2-7; possible D gene TRBD2, 5 bases. This CDR3 spans 14 amino acids. The germline gives CDR1 SGHRS, CDR2 YFSETQ. The V gene lost 0 bases and the J gene lost 0 bases, with 7 bases spanning the gap. Here the CDR3 reads CASSLDGNSYEQYF. The CDR3 DNA is TGCGCCAGCAGCTTGGACGGGAACTCCTACGAGCAGTACTTC.

This clonotype showed up just a few times. The V and J genes are TRBV10-3 and TRBJ2-5, with TRBD2 matching over 8 bases. This CDR3 has 14 residues. Trimming removed 3 bases from V and 5 bases from J; junction bases left unmatched: 5. Germline V gene sequence: CDR1 ENHRY, CDR2 SYGVKD. The DNA of the CDR3 is TGTGCCATCAGTGACCTCGGGGGGGGCGAGACCCAGTACTTC. Protein sequence: CAISDLGGGETQYF.

On this clonotype itself: A much larger clonotype is one base distant, so this may be a read error. V usage is TRBV20-1 and J usage is TRBJ1-2; D remains unclear. V lost 6 bases and J lost 8, with 16 bases in between. The germline V gene encodes CDR1 DFQATT and CDR2 SNEGSKA (reference sequence). The CDR3 extends over 12 amino acids. The chain's CDR3 is CSAVGSSGGYTF. In DNA form, the CDR3 reads TGCAGTGCAGTAGGGAGTTCGGGAGGCTACACCTTC.

The chain is built from TRBV12-3 or TRBV12-4 and TRBJ1-1, with D unclear. The CDR3 sequence is 13 residues long. The ends were cut back, 6 bases at V and 6 bases at J, with 14 bases in the middle. The CDR3 sequence is CASSRTTRPEAFF. The CDR3 nucleotides read TGTGCCAGCAGCCGGACCACAAGGCCTGAAGCTTTCTTT.

This clonotype turned up a few times. The chain employs TRBV6-5 and TRBJ2-1; tentative D call: TRBD2 (6 bases). This CDR3 region has 13 residues. The V end lost 7 bases, the J end lost 5 bases, and 12 bases lay between the germline ends. CDR1 and CDR2 (germline): MNHEY, SVGAGI. The CDR3 region is CASIRTTHNEQFF. The DNA of the CDR3 is TGTGCCAGCATTAGGACTACCCACAATGAGCAGTTCTTC.

Many counts were recorded for this clonotype. The J gene is TRBJ2-7, the V gene TRBV3-1, with 7 nucleotides matching TRBD2. The CDR3 has 13 residues. Per the germline V gene, CDR1 is LGHDT and CDR2 is YNNKEL (reference sequence). The trim removed 1 base at V and 6 bases at J, leaving 3 bases unmatched. The CDR3 coding sequence is TGTGCCAGCAGCCAAGGAGGGAGGGGCGAGCAGTACTTC. Translated, it gives CASSQGGRGEQYF.

The table lists this clonotype with a few counts. This sequence joins TRBV20-1 and TRBJ2-1; D ambiguous. Germline V CDR1 and CDR2: DFQATT, SNEGSKA (reference sequence). The CDR3 is made up of 12 amino acids. The V end lost 3 bases, the J end lost 7 bases, and 10 bases lay between the germline ends. CDR3 in DNA: TGCAGTGCTAGTCCGACCCGTAATGAGCAGTTCTTC. This encodes CSASPTRNEQFF.

In this sample, this clonotype turned up a few times. The V call is TRBV15, the J call TRBJ2-3; no clear D gene. Trimming stripped 0 bases from V and 2 bases from J, with 6 bases between. Germline CDR1 LNHNV, CDR2 YYDKDF (reference sequence). The CDR3 is made up of 14 amino acids. The DNA for the CDR3 is TGTGCCACCAGCAGAGAGGCGGACACAGATACGCAGTATTTT. It codes for CATSREADTDTQYF. Full variable domain (rest looked up from reference TRBV15 and TRBJ2-3): DAMVIQNPRYQVTQFGKPVTLSCSQTLNHNVMYWYQQKSSQAPKLLFHYYDKDFNNEADTPDNFQSRRPNTSFCFLDIRSPGLGDTAMYLCATSREADTDTQYFGPGTRLTVL.

This clonotype came up a few times. The chain has TRBV12-3 or TRBV12-4 and TRBJ2-5; 8 bases align to TRBD2. The length of the CDR3 is 14 residues. Germline trimming cut 4 bases from V and 7 bases from J; bases unmatched to any gene: 8. CDR3: CASSSGLAGGTQYF. The CDR3, as DNA: TGTGCCAGCAGTTCTGGACTAGCCGGAGGGACCCAGTACTTC.

The CDR3 region is CASSLAGTSGLETQYF. The CDR3 DNA follows: TGCGCCAGCAGCTTGGCCGGCACTAGCGGGTTGGAGACCCAGTACTTC. The rearrangement joins TRBV5-1 to TRBJ2-5, with TRBD2 matching 9 bases. Germline V gene data show CDR1 as SGHRS and CDR2 as YFSETQ. V lost 0 bases to trimming and J lost 5 bases; unmatched junction nucleotides: 8. The CDR3 covers 16 residues.

A few counts support this clonotype. The CDR3 loop reads CASSGGRGYYGYTF. Written as DNA, the CDR3 is TGTGCCAGCAGTGGTGGACGGGGCTACTATGGCTACACCTTC. The chain employs TRBV6-1 and TRBJ1-2; a possible D gene is TRBD1 (5 bases). The CDR3 loop spans 14 amino acids. V lost 4 bases to trimming and J lost 3 bases, with 12 bases between them. In germline, CDR1 is MNHNS, CDR2 SASEGT.

This rearrangement joins TRBV5-6 to TRBJ1-6; TRBD1 might be the D (5 bases). The CDR3 is made up of 15 amino acids. Trimming pared 4 bases from V and 10 bases from J, leaving 18 bases between. Germline-derived CDR1 and CDR2 are SGHDT and YYEEEE. In nucleotides, the CDR3 is TGTGCCAGCAGCACGGGACCGACGGCGGGATCACCCCTCCACTTT. This translates into CASSTGPTAGSPLHF.

The DNA of the CDR3 is TGTGCCAGTAGTATAGATCTCAGGGAGACCCAGTACTTC. Translating gives CASSIDLRETQYF. V usage is TRBV19 and J usage is TRBJ2-5; D is unresolved. Deletions cut 0 bases from V and 5 bases from J, with 7 bases between. The V gene's germline CDR1 is LNHDA and CDR2 SQIVND (reference sequence). This CDR3 region has 13 residues. The complete variable domain, with remaining parts taken from reference TRBV19 and TRBJ2-5, reads DGGITQSPKYLFRKEGQNVTLSCEQNLNHDAMYWYRQDPGQGLRLIYYSQIVNDFQKGDIAEGYSVSREKKESFPLTVTSAQKNPTAFYLCASSIDLRETQYFGPGTRLLVL.

The chain recombines TRBV9 with TRBJ2-6; D not resolved. V gave up 0 bases and J gave up 9 bases, with 10 bases separating them. Looked up from germline, CDR1 is SGDLS and CDR2 is YYNGEE. The CDR3 has 14 residues. The CDR3 nucleotides are TGTGCCAGCAGCGTAGTCTCGGATATCAACGTCCTGACTTTC. Encoded protein: CASSVVSDINVLTF.

This clonotype was recorded a few times. The chain combines TRBV21-1 with TRBJ2-7. TRBV21-1 has pseudogene status. The CDR3 covers 14 residues. The CDR3: CASSKARSFYEQYV. In DNA form, the CDR3 reads TGTGCCAGCAGCAAAGCGAGGTCGTTCTACGAGCAGTACGTC.

This clonotype was seen more than once but under ten times. The CDR3 coding sequence is TGTGCTAGTGGATTAAACTATGGCTACACCTTC. It is translated as CASGLNYGYTF. The J gene is TRBJ1-2, the V gene TRBV12-5; no definite D call. From germline, CDR1 is LGHNT and CDR2 FRNRAP. The CDR3 loop spans 11 amino acids. Trimming left V 6 bases short and J 2 bases short, with 4 bases between.

The rearrangement joins TRBV3-1 to TRBJ1-1; a possible D gene is TRBD1 (5 bases). CDR1 is LGHDT, CDR2 YNNKEL, per germline (reference sequence). The CDR3 loop spans 14 amino acids. V was clipped by 0 bases and J by 7 bases, with 12 bases between them. The CDR3 nucleotides are TGTGCCAGCAGCCAAGAGGGGGTTGTCGGTGAAGCTTTCTTT. It translates to CASSQEGVVGEAFF. The full variable domain, its missing parts supplied by reference TRBV3-1 and TRBJ1-1, is DTAVSQTPKYLVTQMGNDKSIKCEQNLGHDTMYWYKQDSKKFLKIMFSYNNKELIINETVPNRFSPKSPDKAHLNLHINSLELGDSAVYFCASSQEGVVGEAFFGQGTRLTVV.

This clonotype was found a few times. The genes are TRBV10-3 and TRBJ1-2, with no clear D. Germline V gene sequence: CDR1 ENHRY, CDR2 SYGVKD. The CDR3 has 14 amino acids. The V and J ends lost 11 bases and 6 bases respectively, with 22 bases between them. The CDR3 sequence is CAVTGSPENDGYTF. The DNA of the CDR3 is TGTGCCGTCACCGGGAGCCCGGAAAATGATGGCTACACCTTC.

The chain has TRBV2 and TRBJ1-1; a weak D match, TRBD1 (6 bases). Trimming cost V 1 base and J 10 bases, with 7 bases left between them. Germline-derived CDR1 and CDR2 are SNHLY and FYNNEI. The CDR3 spans 11 residues. Written as DNA, the CDR3 is TGTGCCAGCAGTGAAGGCAGGGGAGCTTTCTTT. As protein: CASSEGRGAFF.

V usage is TRBV14 and J usage is TRBJ1-2; TRBD1 might be the D (5 bases). Trimming stripped 2 bases from V and 7 bases from J, with 14 bases between. The CDR3 spans 14 residues. From germline, CDR1 is SGHDN and CDR2 FVKESK. DNA of the CDR3: TGTGCCAGCAGCCAACGGCAGGGTGATCTTGGCTACACCTTC. Its translation is CASSQRQGDLGYTF.

The chain joins TRBV12-3 or TRBV12-4 to TRBJ1-6; TRBD1 aligns across 8 bases. The junction had 2 bases not matched to a gene; V was cut back by 2 bases and J by 14 bases. The CDR3 has 12 residues. The CDR3 coding sequence is TGTGCCAGCAGTTTACAGGGGGCATCCCTCCACTTT. Protein sequence: CASSLQGASLHF.

The rearrangement links TRBV11-2 to TRBJ2-1; 10 bases are shared with TRBD1. This CDR3 has 18 amino acids. V dropped 5 bases and J dropped 3; count of bases not matched to a gene: 13. CDR1 and CDR2 (germline): SGHAT, FQNNGV. For the CDR3, the DNA is TGTGCCAGCAGCGGGACAGGGGAAGTAACAAGGCTCTACAATGAGCAGTTCTTC. Encoded protein: CASSGTGEVTRLYNEQFF.